These 28 T cell receptor beta chains were sequenced from one sample in a study of T cell responses to AZD1222 COVID-19 vaccine. Profiling relied on immunoSEQ multiplex PCR, and the TCRdb table lists in-frame clones only, not all of them. Of approximately 84,000 clones in the sample, around nine tenths were seen once. The starting material was peripheral blood, obtained on day 0 of AZD1222 vaccination. The receptors shown here come from an adult in good health.

The chain joins TRBV10-2 to TRBJ1-2; a possible D gene is TRBD1 (5 bases). V was pared by 10 bases and J by 3 bases, with 18 bases between. Germline V lookup: CDR1 WSHSY, CDR2 SAAADI. This CDR3 has 14 residues. CDR3 in amino acids: CATKTSGTDYGYTF. The DNA for the CDR3 is TGCGCCACCAAGACTTCAGGGACCGACTATGGCTACACCTTC.

The rearrangement joins TRBV7-2 to TRBJ2-5; 8 bases fit TRBD2. Germline loops: CDR1 SGHTA, CDR2 FQGNSA. The CDR3 totals 15 residues. With 0 bases clipped from V and 5 bases from J, the junction kept 5 bases outside the gene matches. This CDR3 is CASSLAAPSGETQYF. The DNA for the CDR3 is TGTGCCAGCAGCTTAGCGGCCCCTAGCGGGGAGACCCAGTACTTC.

The chain joins TRBV3-1 (or the pseudogene TRBV3-2) to TRBJ2-1; 7 nucleotides align to TRBD1. CDR1 and CDR2 (germline): LGHDT, YNNKEL (reference sequence). V shed 3 bases and J 4 bases; nucleotides not matched to a gene: 12. The CDR3 is 17 amino acids. Written as DNA, the CDR3 is TGTGCCAGCAGCCAGGTCCCGGGACAGAGACGTTACAATGAGCAGTTCTTC. Its translation: CASSQVPGQRRYNEQFF.

V usage is TRBV7-2 and J usage is TRBJ2-5; maybe TRBD2 (7 bases). Trimming shortened V by 2 bases and J by 4 bases, and 11 bases separated the two germline ends. Looked up from germline, CDR1 is SGHTA and CDR2 is FQGNSA. CDR3 length equals 14 residues. In nucleotides, the CDR3 is TGTGCCAGCAGCTTAAGGGGGGGCCCAGAGACCCAGTACTTC. Translating gives CASSLRGGPETQYF. Supplemented by reference TRBV7-2 and TRBJ2-5, the full variable domain reads GAGVSQSPSNKVTEKGKDVELRCDPISGHTALYWYRQSLGQGLEFLIYFQGNSAPDKSGLPSDRFSAERTGGSVSTLTIQRTQQEDSAVYLCASSLRGGPETQYFGPGTRLLVL.

The chain uses TRBV18 and TRBJ2-7, with D perhaps matching TRBD1 (5 bases). Trimming pared 6 bases from V and 3 bases from J, leaving 9 bases between. This CDR3 spans 12 amino acids. Germline V lookup: CDR1 KGHSH, CDR2 LQKENI. CDR3 sequence reads: CASSSDSYEQYF. The CDR3 DNA reads TGTGCCAGCTCGTCAGACAGCTACGAGCAGTACTTC.

The J gene is TRBJ2-5, the V gene TRBV18; possible D gene TRBD2, 6 bases. This CDR3 spans 15 amino acids. Germline V CDR1 and CDR2: KGHSH, LQKENI. V was cut by 6 bases and J by 1 base, with 15 bases left in between. The chain's CDR3 is CASSITRTTQETQYF. CDR3 in DNA: TGTGCCAGCTCGATTACTAGGACTACCCAAGAGACCCAGTACTTC.

This rearrangement joins TRBV10-3 to TRBJ1-1; D may be TRBD1 (5 bases). V gave up 3 bases and J gave up 8 bases, with 13 bases separating them. Germline V CDR1 and CDR2: ENHRY, SYGVKD. The CDR3 loop spans 13 amino acids. The CDR3 coding sequence is TGTGCCATCAGTGATTGGGACGGCCGGGAAGCTTTCTTT. This encodes CAISDWDGREAFF.

The rearrangement links TRBV7-3 to TRBJ1-4, with 9 bases lining up with TRBD1. The ends lost 6 bases at V and 3 bases at J; junction bases unmatched: 11. CDR3 length: 17 amino acids. CDR1 and CDR2 (germline): SGHTA, FQGTGA. CDR3 in amino acids: CASSRVRDRVANEKLFF. DNA for the CDR3: TGTGCCAGCAGTCGCGTCCGGGACAGGGTTGCTAATGAAAAACTGTTTTTT.

The V gene is TRBV28, the J gene TRBJ1-2, with D possibly TRBD1 on 5 matching bases. Germline CDR1 MDHEN, CDR2 SYDVKM. The CDR3 sequence is 13 residues long. Trimming took 7 bases from V and 0 from J, leaving 9 bases between them. CDR3 in DNA: TGTGCCAGCAACACAGGAGCTAACTATGGCTACACCTTC. Its protein is CASNTGANYGYTF.

This chain joins TRBV27 and TRBJ1-1; D is undetermined. This CDR3 contains 15 residues. Germline V CDR1 and CDR2: MNHEY, SMNVEV (reference sequence). Trimming removed 5 bases at V and 1 base at J, with 14 bases between. In DNA form, the CDR3 reads TGTGCCAGCAGTCCACGATTTCTGGGGAACACTGAAGCTTTCTTT. It is translated as CASSPRFLGNTEAFF.

The gene calls are TRBV5-6 and TRBJ1-2, with TRBD1 as a possible D gene (6 bases). The germline CDR1 and CDR2 sequences are SGHDT and YYEEEE. V was pared by 1 base and J by 5 bases, with 12 bases between. The CDR3 runs 14 residues. CDR3 DNA sequence: TGTGCCAGCAGCTTGTGGGGGGCCCCTTATGGCTACACCTTC. This codes for CASSLWGAPYGYTF.

The rearrangement joins TRBV2 to TRBJ1-5; D not certain. The CDR3 loop spans 16 amino acids. CDR1 is SNHLY, CDR2 FYNNEI, per germline. Trimming pared 2 bases from V and 3 bases from J, leaving 14 bases between. The DNA of the CDR3 is TGTGCCAGCAGTGAATACAGTATCCTTAACAATCAGCCCCAGCATTTT. It encodes CASSEYSILNNQPQHF.

The chain recombines TRBV12-3 or TRBV12-4 with TRBJ2-7; 7 nucleotides match TRBD1. The trim removed 2 bases at V and 6 bases at J, leaving 1 base unmatched. The CDR3 totals 12 residues. The CDR3 reads CASSLRGREQYF. The CDR3 DNA sequence: TGTGCCAGCAGTTTAAGGGGGCGCGAGCAGTACTTC.

V usage is TRBV5-4 and J usage is TRBJ2-2, with D hard to call. This CDR3 region has 13 residues. V was shortened by 4 bases and J by 3 bases, with 7 bases between the two germline ends. Germline V CDR1 and CDR2: SGHNT, YYREEE (reference sequence). This CDR3 reads CASSPWDTGELFF. The CDR3 nucleotides are TGTGCCAGCAGCCCTTGGGACACCGGGGAGCTGTTTTTT.

The chain joins TRBV2 to TRBJ2-3; 11 nucleotides align to TRBD1. The CDR3 extends over 14 amino acids. Germline CDR1 SNHLY, CDR2 FYNNEI. Trimming removed 8 bases from V and 3 bases from J; junction bases left unmatched: 4. CDR3 amino acids: CASWGQGGTDTQYF. The CDR3 region has the DNA TGTGCCAGCTGGGGACAGGGGGGAACAGATACGCAGTATTTT. Filled out from reference TRBV2 and TRBJ2-3, the complete variable domain reads EPEVTQTPSHQVTQMGQEVILRCVPISNHLYFYWYRQILGQKVEFLVSFYNNEISEKSEIFDDQFSVERPDGSNFTLKIRSTKLEDSAMYFCASWGQGGTDTQYFGPGTRLTVL.

The V gene is TRBV4-1, the J gene TRBJ1-1, with D unresolved. Between the trimmed V and J ends, which lost 0 bases and 7 bases, there was a span of 18 bases. There are 16 residues in the CDR3. From germline, CDR1 is MGHRA and CDR2 YSYEKL. The CDR3 DNA reads as TGCGCCAGCAGCCAAGAATTGGCGTTGGGAGGGAGTGAAGCTTTCTTT. It yields the protein CASSQELALGGSEAFF.

This clone has more than one count but fewer than ten. This chain uses TRBV7-2 with TRBJ2-5; D possibly uses TRBD1 or TRBD2 (5 bases each). This CDR3 comprises 13 residues. Deletions cut 3 bases from V and 1 base from J, with 6 bases between. The germline gives CDR1 SGHTA, CDR2 FQGNSA. This CDR3 is CASSFGAQETQYF. The CDR3 nucleotides are TGTGCCAGCAGCTTCGGGGCCCAAGAGACCCAGTACTTC.

V gene TRBV6-1 combines with J gene TRBJ1-1; possibly TRBD1 for D (5 bases). Germline V gives CDR1 MNHNS, CDR2 SASEGT. Trimming took 3 bases from V and 2 from J, leaving 10 bases between them. The CDR3 extends over 14 amino acids. The CDR3 nucleotides read TGTGCCAGCAGTGACAGGGCAGCTAACACTGAAGCTTTCTTT. Amino acids: CASSDRAANTEAFF.

V and J are TRBV6-2 or TRBV6-3 and TRBJ2-1; D gene unclear. The CDR3 has 13 residues. V was cut by 5 bases and J by 9 bases, with 14 bases left in between. CDR1 and CDR2 from the germline V gene are MNHEY and SVGEGT. In nucleotides, the CDR3 is TGTGCCAGCAGTAACTGGAGATCCCGTGAGCAGTTCTTC. Translation gives CASSNWRSREQFF.

The chain uses TRBV11-2 and TRBJ1-4, with 9 bases aligning to TRBD1. The germline gives CDR1 SGHAT, CDR2 FQNNGV. V lost 5 bases, J lost 0 bases, and 1 base stayed unmatched. CDR3 length equals 15 residues. DNA of the CDR3: TGTGCCAGCAGCCGACAGGGGGCAACTAATGAAAAACTGTTTTTT. Encoded protein: CASSRQGATNEKLFF. The full variable domain, rest sourced from reference TRBV11-2 and TRBJ1-4, is EAGVAQSPRYKIIEKRQSVAFWCNPISGHATLYWYQQILGQGPKLLIQFQNNGVVDDSQLPKDRFSAERLKGVDSTLKIQPAKLEDSAVYLCASSRQGATNEKLFFGSGTQLSVL.

The chain employs TRBV19 and TRBJ1-5; tentatively, D is TRBD1 (6 bases). Germline CDR1 and CDR2: LNHDA and SQIVND (reference sequence). The CDR3 extends over 14 amino acids. V was cut by 4 bases and J by 3 bases, with 10 bases left in between. The CDR3: CASSTRDTNQPQHF. In nucleotides, the CDR3 is TGTGCCAGTAGTACCAGGGACACCAATCAGCCCCAGCATTTT.

Here the CDR3 reads CATSRDKGSAEAFF. CDR3 bases: TGTGCCACCAGCAGAGATAAAGGGTCCGCTGAAGCTTTCTTT. This chain links TRBV15 with TRBJ1-1; D remains unclear. With 0 bases removed from V and 6 bases from J, the gap between germline ends came to 11 bases. This CDR3 spans 14 amino acids. The germline CDR1 and CDR2 sequences are LNHNV and YYDKDF (reference sequence). The entire variable domain, with the rest obtained from reference TRBV15 and TRBJ1-1, is as follows: DAMVIQNPRYQVTQFGKPVTLSCSQTLNHNVMYWYQQKSSQAPKLLFHYYDKDFNNEADTPDNFQSRRPNTSFCFLDIRSPGLGDTAMYLCATSRDKGSAEAFFGQGTRLTVV.

The V gene is TRBV6-5, the J gene TRBJ2-1; 7 bases agree with TRBD2. The CDR3 is 16 amino acids. Germline CDR1 MNHEY, CDR2 SVGAGI. V was clipped by 4 bases and J by 10 bases; unmatched bases: 16. In DNA, the CDR3 is TGTGCCAGCAGTTCCCTGGGGGGGTATTTTTTAAGAGAGCAGTTCTTC. Residues: CASSSLGGYFLREQFF.

The CDR3 region has the DNA TGTGCCAGCAGCCAAGAACCTGATAGGACAGTCTCTGGAAACACCATATATTTT. This encodes CASSQEPDRTVSGNTIYF. This chain connects TRBV3-1 (or the pseudogene TRBV3-2) to TRBJ1-3, with D perhaps matching TRBD1 (6 bases). The CDR3 is 18 residues long. Germline lookup yields CDR1 LGHDT and CDR2 YNNKEL (reference sequence). V lost 0 bases to trimming and J lost 0 bases, with 15 bases between them.

This sequence joins TRBV12-3 or TRBV12-4 and TRBJ1-2; no definite D call. This CDR3 region has 13 residues. Trimming took 2 bases from V and 3 from J, leaving 7 bases between them. The CDR3 nucleotides are TGTGCCAGCAGTTTACAGGCGCACTATGGCTACACCTTC. It encodes CASSLQAHYGYTF.

This chain links TRBV4-2 with TRBJ2-3; D gene unclear. The CDR3 loop spans 19 amino acids. Germline lookup yields CDR1 LGHNA and CDR2 YNFKEQ. With 4 bases removed from V and 2 bases from J, the gap between germline ends came to 25 bases. The CDR3 coding sequence is TGTGCCAGCAGCCGGACCTCATATTCAGACCTCATGTTCACAGATACGCAGTATTTT. Encoded protein: CASSRTSYSDLMFTDTQYF.

The chain carries TRBV9 and TRBJ2-1; D is unclear. V lost 1 base, J lost 7 bases, and 15 bases lay in between. This CDR3 spans 15 amino acids. Per the germline V gene, CDR1 is SGDLS and CDR2 is YYNGEE. CDR3 coding DNA: TGTGCCAGCAGCGTAATTCGGGCTGAACTGAATGAGCAGTTCTTC. Its translation: CASSVIRAELNEQFF. The whole variable domain, remainder taken from reference TRBV9 and TRBJ2-1, is DSGVTQTPKHLITATGQRVTLRCSPRSGDLSVYWYQQSLDQGLQFLIQYYNGEERAKGNILERFSAQQFPDLHSELNLSSLELGDSALYFCASSVIRAELNEQFFGPGTRLTVL.

This chain links TRBV5-1 with TRBJ2-3; the D is unclear. The CDR3 contains 15 residues. Trimming removed 4 bases at V and 0 bases at J, with 12 bases between. CDR1 SGHRS and CDR2 YFSETQ come from the germline V gene. CDR3 coding DNA: TGCGCCAGCAGCGCAGGCAGCGTAAGCACAGATACGCAGTATTTT. This gives the protein CASSAGSVSTDTQYF.